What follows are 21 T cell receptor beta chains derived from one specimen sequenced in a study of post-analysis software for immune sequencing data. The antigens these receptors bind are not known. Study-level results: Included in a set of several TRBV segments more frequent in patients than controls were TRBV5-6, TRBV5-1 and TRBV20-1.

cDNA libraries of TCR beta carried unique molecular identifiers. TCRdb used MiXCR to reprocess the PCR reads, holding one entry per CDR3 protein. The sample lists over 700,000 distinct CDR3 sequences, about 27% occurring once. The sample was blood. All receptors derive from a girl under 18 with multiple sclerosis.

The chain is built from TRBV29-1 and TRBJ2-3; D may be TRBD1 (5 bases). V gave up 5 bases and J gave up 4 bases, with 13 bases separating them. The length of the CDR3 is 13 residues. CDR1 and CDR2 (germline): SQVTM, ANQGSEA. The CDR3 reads CSVRHTRADTQYF. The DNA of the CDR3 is TGCAGCGTTAGACACACCAGGGCAGATACGCAGTATTTT.

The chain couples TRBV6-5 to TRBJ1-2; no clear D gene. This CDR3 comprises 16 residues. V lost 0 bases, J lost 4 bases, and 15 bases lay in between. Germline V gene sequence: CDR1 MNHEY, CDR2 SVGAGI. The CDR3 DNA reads TGTGCCAGCAGTTACTCATTAAACAGACCAGCCTATGGCTACACCTTC. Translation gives CASSYSLNRPAYGYTF.

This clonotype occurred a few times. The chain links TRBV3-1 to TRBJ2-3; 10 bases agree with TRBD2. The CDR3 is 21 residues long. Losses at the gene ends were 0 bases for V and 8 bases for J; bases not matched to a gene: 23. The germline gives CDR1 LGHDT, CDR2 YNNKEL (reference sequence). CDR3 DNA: TGTGCCAGCAGCCAAGAACCCCCGGTAGCGGGGGGCCTTAAGGCCCCCGGTACGCAGTATTTT. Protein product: CASSQEPPVAGGLKAPGTQYF.

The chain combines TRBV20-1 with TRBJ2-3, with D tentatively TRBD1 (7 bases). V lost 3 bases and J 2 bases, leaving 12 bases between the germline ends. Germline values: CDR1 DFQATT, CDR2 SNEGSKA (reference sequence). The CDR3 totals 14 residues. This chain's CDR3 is CSARGGQYTDTQYF. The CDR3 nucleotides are TGCAGTGCTAGGGGGGGACAGTACACAGATACGCAGTATTTT.

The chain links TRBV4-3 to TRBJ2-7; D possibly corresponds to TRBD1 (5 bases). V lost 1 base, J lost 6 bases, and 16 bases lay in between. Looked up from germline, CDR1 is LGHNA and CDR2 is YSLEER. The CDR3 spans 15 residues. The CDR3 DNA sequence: TGCGCCAGCAGCCAAGTCCGGTGGGGCTATGCCGAGCAGTACTTC. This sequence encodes CASSQVRWGYAEQYF.

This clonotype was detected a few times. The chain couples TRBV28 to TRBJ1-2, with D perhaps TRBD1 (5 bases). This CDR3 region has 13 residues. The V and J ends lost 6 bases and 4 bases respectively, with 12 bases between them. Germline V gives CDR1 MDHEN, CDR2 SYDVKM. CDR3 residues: CASSGGRSYGYTF. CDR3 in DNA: TGTGCCAGCAGCGGGGGGAGAAGCTATGGCTACACCTTC.

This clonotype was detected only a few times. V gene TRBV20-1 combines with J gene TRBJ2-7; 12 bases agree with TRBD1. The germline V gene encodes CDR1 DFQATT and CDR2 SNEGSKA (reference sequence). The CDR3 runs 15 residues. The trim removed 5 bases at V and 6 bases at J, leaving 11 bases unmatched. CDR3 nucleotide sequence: TGCAGTGCTGTCTCTCCCCGGGACAGGGGGCGCGAGCAGTACTTC. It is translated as CSAVSPRDRGREQYF.

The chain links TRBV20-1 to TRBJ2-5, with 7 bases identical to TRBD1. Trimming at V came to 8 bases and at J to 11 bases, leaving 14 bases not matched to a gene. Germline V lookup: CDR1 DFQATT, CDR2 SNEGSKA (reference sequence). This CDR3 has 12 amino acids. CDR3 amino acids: CSSNLGGDEQYF. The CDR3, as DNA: TGCAGTAGTAATCTAGGGGGCGATGAGCAGTACTTC.

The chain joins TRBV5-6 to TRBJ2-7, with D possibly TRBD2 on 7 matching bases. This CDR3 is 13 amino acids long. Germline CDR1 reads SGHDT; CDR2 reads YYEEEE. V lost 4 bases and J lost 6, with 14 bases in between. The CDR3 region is CASSPEGGVEQYF. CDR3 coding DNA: TGTGCCAGCAGCCCTGAGGGGGGGGTCGAGCAGTACTTC.

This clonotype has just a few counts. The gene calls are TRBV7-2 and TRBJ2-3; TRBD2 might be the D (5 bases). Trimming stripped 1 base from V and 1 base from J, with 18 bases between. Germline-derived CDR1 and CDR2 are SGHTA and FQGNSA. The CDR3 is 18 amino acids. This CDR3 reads CASSLVISVSFGTDTQYF. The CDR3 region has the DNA TGTGCCAGCAGCTTAGTCATTAGCGTGTCTTTTGGCACAGATACGCAGTATTTT.

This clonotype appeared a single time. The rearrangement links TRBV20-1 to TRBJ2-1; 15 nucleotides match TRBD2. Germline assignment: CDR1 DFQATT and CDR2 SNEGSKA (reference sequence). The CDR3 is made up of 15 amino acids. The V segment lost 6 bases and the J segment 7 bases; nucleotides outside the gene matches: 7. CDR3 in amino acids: CSAVGTSGGKNEQFF. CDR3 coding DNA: TGCAGTGCCGTGGGGACTAGCGGGGGGAAGAATGAGCAGTTCTTC.

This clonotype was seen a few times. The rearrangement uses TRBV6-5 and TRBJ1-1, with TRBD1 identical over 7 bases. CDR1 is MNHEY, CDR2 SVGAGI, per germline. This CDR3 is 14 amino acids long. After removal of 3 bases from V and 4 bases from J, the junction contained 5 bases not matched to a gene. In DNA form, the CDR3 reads TGTGCCAGCAGTTATCAGGGGGTTAGCACTGAAGCTTTCTTT. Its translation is CASSYQGVSTEAFF.

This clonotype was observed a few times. The DNA of the CDR3 is TGTGCCAGCAGCTTAGGAACAGGGGTCCCTTCTAACTATGGCTACACCTTC. It translates to CASSLGTGVPSNYGYTF. The rearrangement joins TRBV11-2 to TRBJ1-2; TRBD1 aligns across 7 bases. The germline V gene has CDR1 SGHAT and CDR2 FQNNGV. The CDR3 loop spans 17 amino acids. Trimming took 1 base from V and 0 from J; bases not matched to a gene: 8.

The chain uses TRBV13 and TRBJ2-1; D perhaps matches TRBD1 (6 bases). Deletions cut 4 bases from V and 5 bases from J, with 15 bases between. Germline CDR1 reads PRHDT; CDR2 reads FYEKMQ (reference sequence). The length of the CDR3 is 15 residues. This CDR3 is CASSSSQGTHNEQFF. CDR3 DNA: TGTGCCAGCAGCTCTTCACAGGGTACCCACAATGAGCAGTTCTTC.

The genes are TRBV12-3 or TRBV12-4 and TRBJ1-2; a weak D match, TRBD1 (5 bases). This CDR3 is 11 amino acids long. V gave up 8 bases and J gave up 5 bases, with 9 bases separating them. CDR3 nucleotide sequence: TGTGCCAGCCGCGGGACGTATGGCTACACCTTC. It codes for CASRGTYGYTF.

CDR3 region: CASKTGNSPLHF. Written as DNA, the CDR3 is TGTGCCAGTAAAACGGGGAATTCACCCCTCCACTTT. The chain has TRBV6-5 and TRBJ1-6; D uncertain. V was trimmed by 9 bases and J by 7 bases, leaving 10 bases between them. Germline lookup yields CDR1 MNHEY and CDR2 SVGAGI. There are 12 residues in the CDR3.

The CDR3 is CASSLAAGIAETQYF. CDR3 bases: TGCGCCAGCAGCTTGGCCGCCGGGATCGCTGAGACCCAGTACTTC. The V and J genes are TRBV5-1 and TRBJ2-5; possibly TRBD2 for D (5 bases). The CDR3 runs to 15 residues. Germline CDR1 SGHRS, CDR2 YFSETQ. The V end was cut by 0 bases, the J end by 5 bases, with 14 bases between.

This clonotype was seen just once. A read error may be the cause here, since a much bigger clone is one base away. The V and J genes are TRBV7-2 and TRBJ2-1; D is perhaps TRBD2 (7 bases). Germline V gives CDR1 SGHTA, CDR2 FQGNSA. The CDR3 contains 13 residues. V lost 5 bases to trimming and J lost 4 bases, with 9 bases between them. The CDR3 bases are TGTGCCAGCAGCGGGAGGGGGTACAATGAGCAGTTCTTC. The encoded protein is CASSGRGYNEQFF.

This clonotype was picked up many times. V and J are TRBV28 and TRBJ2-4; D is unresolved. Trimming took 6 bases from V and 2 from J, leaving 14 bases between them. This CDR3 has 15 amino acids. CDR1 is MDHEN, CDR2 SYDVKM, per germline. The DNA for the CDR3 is TGTGCCAGCAGCGAATTCTTGGGGTCCAAAAACATTCAGTACTTC. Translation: CASSEFLGSKNIQYF. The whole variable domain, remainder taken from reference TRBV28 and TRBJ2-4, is DVKVTQSSRYLVKRTGEKVFLECVQDMDHENMFWYRQDPGLGLRLIYFSYDVKMKEKGDIPEGYSVSREKKERFSLILESASTNQTSMYLCASSEFLGSKNIQYFGAGTRLSVL.

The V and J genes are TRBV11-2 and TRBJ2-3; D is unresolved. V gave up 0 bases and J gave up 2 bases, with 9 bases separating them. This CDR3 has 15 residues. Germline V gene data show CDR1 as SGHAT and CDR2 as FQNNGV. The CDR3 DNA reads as TGTGCCAGCAGCTTAGAAAGTCGGTTCACAGATACGCAGTATTTT. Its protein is CASSLESRFTDTQYF.

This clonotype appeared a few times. The CDR3 reads CASSLGRGLDEQYF. In DNA, the CDR3 is TGCGCCAGCAGCTTGGGCAGGGGGCTGGACGAGCAGTACTTC. The chain is built from TRBV5-1 and TRBJ2-7; 8 bases are shared with TRBD1. The germline V gene has CDR1 SGHRS and CDR2 YFSETQ. V shed 0 bases and J 5 bases; nucleotides not matched to a gene: 4. The CDR3 totals 14 residues. The variable domain in full, completed from reference TRBV5-1 and TRBJ2-7, reads KAGVTQTPRYLIKTRGQQVTLSCSPISGHRSVSWYQQTPGQGLQFLFEYFSETQRNKGNFPGRFSGRQFSNSRSEMNVSTLELGDSALYLCASSLGRGLDEQYFGPGTRLTVT.